The present T cell receptor beta chain was sequenced within a study of shared clonotypes between healthy human individuals. V was trimmed by 1 base and J by 6 bases, leaving 7 bases between them. The germline V gene encodes CDR1 SGHTA and CDR2 FQGNSA. This CDR3 has 13 residues. Repertoires were generated with immunoSEQ multiplex PCR, while TCRdb's copy carries only in-frame clones and drops some. Among some 900,000 clones listed, around 80% were seen once. The sequence was obtained from a man aged 18-30 years in good health. Specimen: memory CD4+ T cells sorted from blood. Documented subset: CD45RA-negative fraction. This chain connects TRBV7-2 to TRBJ2-1; D is ambiguous. The chain's CDR3 is CASSLGRFNEQFF. The CDR3 nucleotides are TGTGCCAGCAGCTTAGGCAGGTTCAATGAGCAGTTCTTC.